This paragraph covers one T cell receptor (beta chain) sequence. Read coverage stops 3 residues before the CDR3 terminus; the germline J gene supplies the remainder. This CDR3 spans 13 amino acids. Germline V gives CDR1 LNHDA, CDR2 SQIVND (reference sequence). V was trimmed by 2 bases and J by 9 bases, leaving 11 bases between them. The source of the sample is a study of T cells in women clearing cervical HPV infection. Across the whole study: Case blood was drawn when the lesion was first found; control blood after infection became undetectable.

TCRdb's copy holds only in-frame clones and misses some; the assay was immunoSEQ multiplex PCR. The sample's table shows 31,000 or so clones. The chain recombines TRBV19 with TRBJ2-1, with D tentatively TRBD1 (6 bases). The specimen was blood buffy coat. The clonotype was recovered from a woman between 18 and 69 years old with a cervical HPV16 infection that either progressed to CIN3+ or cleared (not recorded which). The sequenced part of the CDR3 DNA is TGTGCCAGTAGTATAACAGGGAGCAGTGAG. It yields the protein CASSITGSSE. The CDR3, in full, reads CASSITGSSEQFF.